Given below is one TCR beta chain in context. Its antigen is undetermined. Germline V CDR1 and CDR2: WNHNN, SYGVQD (reference sequence). J lost 5 bases, V lost 5 bases, and 6 bases had no gene match. This CDR3 spans 14 amino acids. This record comes from a study of graft-versus-host responses after intestinal transplantation. The method was immunoSEQ multiplex PCR; TCRdb's version includes in-frame clones alone and lacks a portion of them. The repertoire holds around 96,000 clones, with about 93% as singletons. V gene TRBV10-1 combines with J gene TRBJ2-4; 7 bases map to TRBD1. This clonotype was obtained from a human donor who received an intestinal transplant. Source: unstimulated CD4+ T cells sorted from spleen or lymph node cells, taken before intestinal transplant. The CDR3 reads CASSRTGTENIQYF. CDR3 bases: TGCGCCAGCAGTAGAACCGGGACAGAAAACATTCAGTACTTC.